The entry below describes one T cell receptor beta chain. The sample comes from a study of control samples from healthy donors and cancer patients. Looked up from germline, CDR1 is SGHTA and CDR2 is FQGNSA. Trimming at V came to 1 base and at J to 8 bases, leaving 10 bases not matched to a gene. The CDR3 consists of 15 residues. TCRdb's table, derived via immunoSEQ multiplex PCR, lists solely in-frame clones and lacks some. The sample lists about 160,000 clones, 85% to 95% occurring once. V and J are TRBV7-2 and TRBJ1-2; 7 positions agree with TRBD1. This TCR was sampled from a middle-aged woman in good health. Sample: blood. The DNA for the CDR3 is TGTGCCAGCAGCTTAGTTGGGACAGCCACATTCGGCTACACCTTC. This translates into CASSLVGTATFGYTF.